These T cell receptor beta chains were read from a single sample in a study of cytomegalovirus exposure and HLA in healthy donors. Only in-frame clones appear in the TCRdb table, and some are missing; sequencing was by immunoSEQ multiplex PCR. The profile shows some 190,000 clones, under 85% of them singletons. The sequencing sample was made of PBMCs. All receptors derive from a young woman in good health and CMV-seronegative. Both conserved end residues are part of each CDR3. The order of the fields is D gene, V gene, J gene, clone size, CDR3 protein, CDR3 DNA. The D gene is left open where the match is weak. Only some rows state a clone size, as once, few, many or a class for expanded clones.

>.|TRBV15|TRBJ1-1|.
CATSRGWQGNTEAFF
TGTGCCACCAGCAGAGGTTGGCAGGGAAACACTGAAGCTTTCTTT
>TRBD1|TRBV4-2|TRBJ1-4|.
CASSQPGQGEEKLFF
TGTGCCAGCAGCCAACCAGGACAGGGGGAGGAAAAACTGTTTTTT
>TRBD1|TRBV18|TRBJ1-1|.
CASSQTGGPEAFF
TGTGCCAGCTCGCAAACAGGGGGTCCTGAAGCTTTCTTT
>.|TRBV9|TRBJ2-1|once
CASSLGHFNEQFF
TGTGCCAGCAGCCTGGGACATTTCAATGAGCAGTTCTTC
>TRBD1|TRBV2|TRBJ2-7|few
CASSDRTGSIEQYF
TGTGCCAGCAGTGATCGGACAGGGTCGATCGAGCAGTACTTC
>TRBD2|TRBV28|TRBJ2-2|.
CASSLLWEGQAGELFF
TGTGCCAGCAGTTTATTGTGGGAGGGCCAGGCCGGGGAGCTGTTTTTT
>.|TRBV9|TRBJ2-2|few
CASSVKVTGEGSGELFF
TGTGCCAGCAGCGTCAAGGTGACGGGAGAGGGAAGCGGGGAGCTGTTTTTT
>.|TRBV10-3|TRBJ1-3|.
CAISLRPTGAHSGSTIYF
TGTGCCATCAGCCTCCGCCCGACAGGCGCTCACTCTGGAAGCACCATATATTTT
>TRBD2|TRBV19|TRBJ2-5|.
CASSLRGGSGGATRGETQYF
TGTGCCAGTAGTCTGCGTGGGGGTAGCGGGGGTGCTACCCGGGGAGAGACCCAGTACTTC
>TRBD1|TRBV4-3|TRBJ1-2|.
CASSQLNRQGTYGYTF
TGCGCCAGCAGCCAATTAAACCGACAGGGAACCTATGGCTACACCTTC
>.|TRBV12-2|TRBJ1-5|.
CASRLVATGSNQPQHF
.
>TRBD1|TRBV5-1|TRBJ2-5|.
CASSLGDSKETQYF
TGCGCCAGCAGCTTGGGGGACAGTAAAGAGACCCAGTACTTC
>TRBD1|TRBV7-9|TRBJ1-1|.
CASSLVGQGITEAFF
TGTGCCAGCAGCTTAGTGGGACAGGGAATCACTGAAGCTTTCTTT
>TRBD1|TRBV7-6|TRBJ1-1|once
CASSSGGQAVAEAFF
TGTGCCAGCAGCTCTGGGGGACAGGCGGTCGCTGAAGCTTTCTTT